This T cell receptor (beta chain) appears in the sequencing data of a study of T cells in Graves' hyperthyroidism and ophthalmopathy. Findings and limits, study-wide: Blood also carried most thyroid clonotypes expanded above 0.001.

In its sample, this clonotype was seen many times. Antigen specificity is unknown. From RNA transcripts, TCR beta CDR3 regions were amplified. Carried out on the TCR CDR3, a first-round RT-PCR used the HTBI primer set. One entry per CDR3 protein results from TCRdb running MiXCR on the multiplex PCR reads. Here the sample spans 340,000 or so distinct CDR3 sequences, approximately 18% being singletons. Stable disease denoted Graves' hyperthyroidism without ophthalmopathy progression within 18 months. Clinical symptoms, serum thyroxine and TRAb, thyroid ultrasound and orbital computed tomography together formed the diagnostic basis. What was sequenced was blood. The source of this sequence is a woman aged 50 to 60 with Graves' hyperthyroidism.

The CDR3 sequence: CASSSRQANTEAFF. As DNA, the CDR3 is TGTGCCAGCAGCTCTCGACAGGCTAACACTGAAGCTTTCTTT. The gene calls are TRBV3-1 and TRBJ1-1, with D possibly TRBD1 on 6 matching bases. V was pared by 5 bases and J by 2 bases, with 12 bases between. Germline assignment: CDR1 LGHDT and CDR2 YNNKEL (reference sequence). There are 14 residues in the CDR3.